This T cell receptor (beta chain) comes out of a study of blood T cell repertoires in COVID-19. Study background: Samples came from the United States, Italy and Spain, spanning acute and convalescent COVID-19. PBMCs, B-cell-depleted T cells, or T cells provided the cDNA or gDNA that made up the material.

There are 15 residues in the CDR3. Trimming cost V 5 bases and J 4 bases; bases outside gene matches: 10. Germline CDR1 reads MNHEY; CDR2 reads SVGEGT. Authors' methods: Scientists estimated how many nucleated cells there were by amplifying reference gene primers. Profiling relied on immunoSEQ multiplex PCR, and the TCRdb table lists in-frame clones only, not all of them. V and J calls and clone size are those listed in that table; D and trimming were worked out from the DNA. The sample holds around 58,000 clones, around 91% seen once. Sequenced sample: peripheral blood. This TCR came from a man in his sixties with active COVID-19. This chain uses TRBV6-2 or TRBV6-3 with TRBJ1-2; 7 nucleotides align to TRBD1. The CDR3 loop reads CASSNGQEILYGYTF. The CDR3 bases are TGTGCCAGCAGTAACGGACAGGAGATACTCTATGGCTACACCTTC.